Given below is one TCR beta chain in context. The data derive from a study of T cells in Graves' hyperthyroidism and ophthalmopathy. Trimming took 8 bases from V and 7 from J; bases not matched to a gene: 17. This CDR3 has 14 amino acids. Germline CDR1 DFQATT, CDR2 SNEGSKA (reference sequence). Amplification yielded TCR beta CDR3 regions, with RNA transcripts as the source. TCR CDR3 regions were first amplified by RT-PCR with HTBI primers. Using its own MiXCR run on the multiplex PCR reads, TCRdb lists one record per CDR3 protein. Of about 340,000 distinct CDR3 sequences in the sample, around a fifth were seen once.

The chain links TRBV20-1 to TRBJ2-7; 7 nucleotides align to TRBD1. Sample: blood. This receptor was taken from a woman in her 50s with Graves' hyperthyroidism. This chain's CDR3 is CSTIKARGIGEQYF. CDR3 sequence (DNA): TGCAGTACCATCAAGGCCAGGGGGATAGGTGAGCAGTACTTC.